The source of this T cell receptor (beta chain) is a study of OX40 agonist ivuxolimab in advanced cancers. Findings and caveats of the study: Determination of antigen specificity was not performed for the expanded peripheral T cells. Clones of CD4+ and CD8+ blood T cells grew by week 6 at doses of 0.1 to 3.0 mg/kg.

The data were produced by immunoSEQ multiplex PCR, yet TCRdb's version contains in-frame clones alone and is incomplete. The sample records 150,000 to 190,000 clones, roughly 92% being singletons. Germline CDR1 MGHDK, CDR2 SYGVNS. V trimming: 2 bases; J trimming: 6 bases; junction bases outside the gene matches: 9. The CDR3 extends over 16 amino acids. At baseline, cycle 4 day 1, and cycle 7 day 1, blood was sampled. This clone was found once. The antigen remains undetermined. J is TRBJ1-2 and V is TRBV25-1; 10 positions agree with TRBD1. The source of this sequence is an adult with an advanced solid tumor such as melanoma, head and neck, liver or kidney cancer. The source material was CD4+ or CD8+ T cells sorted from blood, sampled in a trial of the OX40 agonist ivuxolimab. This CDR3 is CASSEPPGQGSNGYTF. CDR3 sequence (DNA): TGTGCCAGCAGTGAACCCCCGGGACAGGGGTCAAATGGCTACACCTTC.